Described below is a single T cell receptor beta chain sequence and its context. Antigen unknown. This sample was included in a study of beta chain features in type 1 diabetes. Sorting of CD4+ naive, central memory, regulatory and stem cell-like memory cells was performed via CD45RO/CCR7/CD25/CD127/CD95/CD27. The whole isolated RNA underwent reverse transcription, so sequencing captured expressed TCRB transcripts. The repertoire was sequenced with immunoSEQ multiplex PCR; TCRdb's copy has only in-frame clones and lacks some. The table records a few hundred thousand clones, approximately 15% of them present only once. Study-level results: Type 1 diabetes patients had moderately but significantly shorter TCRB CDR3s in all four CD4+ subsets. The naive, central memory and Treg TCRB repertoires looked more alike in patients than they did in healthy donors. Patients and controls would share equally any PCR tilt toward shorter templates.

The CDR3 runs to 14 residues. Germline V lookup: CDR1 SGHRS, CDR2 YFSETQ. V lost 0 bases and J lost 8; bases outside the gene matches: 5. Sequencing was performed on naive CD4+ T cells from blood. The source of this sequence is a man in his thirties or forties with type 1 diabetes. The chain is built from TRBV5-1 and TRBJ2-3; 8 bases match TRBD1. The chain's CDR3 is CASSLGQGASTQYF. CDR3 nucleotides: TGCGCCAGCAGCTTGGGGCAGGGGGCAAGTACGCAGTATTTT.